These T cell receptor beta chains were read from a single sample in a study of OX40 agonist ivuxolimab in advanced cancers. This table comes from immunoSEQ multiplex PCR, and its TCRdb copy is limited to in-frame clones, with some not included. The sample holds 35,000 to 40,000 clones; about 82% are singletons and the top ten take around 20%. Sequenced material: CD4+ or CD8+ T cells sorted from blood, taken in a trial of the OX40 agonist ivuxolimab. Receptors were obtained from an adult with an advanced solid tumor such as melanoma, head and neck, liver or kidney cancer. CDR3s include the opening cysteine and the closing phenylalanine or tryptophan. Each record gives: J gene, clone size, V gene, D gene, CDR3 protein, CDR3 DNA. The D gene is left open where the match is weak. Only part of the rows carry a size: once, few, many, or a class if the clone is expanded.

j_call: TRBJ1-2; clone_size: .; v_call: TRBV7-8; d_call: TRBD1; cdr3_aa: CASSLQGTYGYTF; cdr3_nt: TGTGCCAGCAGCCTACAGGGGACTTATGGCTACACCTTC
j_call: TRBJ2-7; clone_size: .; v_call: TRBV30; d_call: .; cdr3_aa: CAWKEGSLVHEQYF; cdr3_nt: TGTGCCTGGAAGGAAGGATCCCTTGTCCACGAGCAGTACTTC
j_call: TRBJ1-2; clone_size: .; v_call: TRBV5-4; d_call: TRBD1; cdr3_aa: CASSRTGTGNSYGYTF; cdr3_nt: TGTGCCAGCAGCCGAACCGGGACAGGGAATAGCTATGGCTACACCTTC
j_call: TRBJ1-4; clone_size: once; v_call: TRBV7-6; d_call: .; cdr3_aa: CASSLVETEELFF; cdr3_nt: TGTGCCAGCAGCTTAGTAGAGACAGAGGAACTGTTTTTT
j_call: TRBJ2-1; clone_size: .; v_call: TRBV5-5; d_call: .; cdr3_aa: CASSSYSTQRGEQFF; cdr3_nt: TGTGCCAGCAGCTCCTATTCCACGCAGCGCGGTGAGCAGTTCTTC
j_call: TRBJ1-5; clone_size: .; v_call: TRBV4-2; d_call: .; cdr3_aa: CASSQDLAGTYQPQHF; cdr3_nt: TGTGCCAGCAGCCAAGATCTGGCAGGGACTTACCAGCCCCAGCATTTT
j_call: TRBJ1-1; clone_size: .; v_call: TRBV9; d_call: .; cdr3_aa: CASSRSGPNTEAFF; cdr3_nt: TGTGCCAGTAGTCGTAGCGGCCCGAACACTGAAGCTTTCTTT
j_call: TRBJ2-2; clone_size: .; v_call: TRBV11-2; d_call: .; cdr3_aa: CASSPRGSKGGELFF; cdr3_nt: TGTGCCAGCAGTCCCAGGGGAAGCAAAGGCGGGGAGCTGTTTTTT
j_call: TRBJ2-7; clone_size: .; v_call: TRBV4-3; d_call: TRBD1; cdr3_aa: CASSLTGEAEQYF; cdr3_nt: TGCGCCAGCAGTCTGACAGGGGAGGCCGAGCAGTACTTC
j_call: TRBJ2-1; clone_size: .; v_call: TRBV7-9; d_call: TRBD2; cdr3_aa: CASSPSGRASGGFF; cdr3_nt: TGTGCCAGCAGCCCTAGCGGGAGAGCTTCGGGAGGGTTCTTC
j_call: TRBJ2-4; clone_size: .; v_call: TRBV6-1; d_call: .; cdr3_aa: CASNERGGLGIQYF; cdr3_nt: TGTGCCAGCAATGAGAGGGGGGGACTTGGCATTCAGTACTTC
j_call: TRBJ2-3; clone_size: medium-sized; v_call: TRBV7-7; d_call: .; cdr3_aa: CASSLSGTDTQYF; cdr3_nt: TGTGCCAGCAGCTTAAGCGGCACAGATACGCAGTATTTT
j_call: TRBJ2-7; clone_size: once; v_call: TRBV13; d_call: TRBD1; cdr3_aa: CASSFIGTGGPGEQYF; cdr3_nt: TGTGCCAGCAGCTTTATCGGGACAGGGGGCCCAGGAGAGCAGTACTTC
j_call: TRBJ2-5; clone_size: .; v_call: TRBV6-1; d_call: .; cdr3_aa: CASSKMPGKETQYF; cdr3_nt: TGTGCCAGCAGTAAAATGCCTGGCAAGGAGACCCAGTACTTC
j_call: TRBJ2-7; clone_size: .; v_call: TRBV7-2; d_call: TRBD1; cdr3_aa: CASSSDRGREQYF; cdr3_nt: TGTGCCAGCAGCTCCGACAGGGGGCGGGAGCAGTACTTC
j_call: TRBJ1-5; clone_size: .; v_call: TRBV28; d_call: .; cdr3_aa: CASSLGSAWYSNQPQHF; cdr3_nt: TGTGCCAGCAGTTTAGGTTCGGCTTGGTATAGCAATCAGCCCCAGCATTTT
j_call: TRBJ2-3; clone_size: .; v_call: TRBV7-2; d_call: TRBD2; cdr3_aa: CASSLSGTSRPDTQYF; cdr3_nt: TGTGCCAGCAGCCTCAGCGGGACTAGCCGCCCAGATACGCAGTATTTT
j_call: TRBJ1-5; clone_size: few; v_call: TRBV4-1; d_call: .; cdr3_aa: CASSQVVGSNQPQHF; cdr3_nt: TGCGCCAGCAGCCAAGTCGTCGGTAGCAATCAGCCCCAGCATTTT
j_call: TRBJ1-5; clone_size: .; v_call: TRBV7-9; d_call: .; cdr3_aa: CASSLDRVQPQHF; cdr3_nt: TGTGCCAGCAGCTTAGACAGGGTTCAGCCCCAGCATTTT
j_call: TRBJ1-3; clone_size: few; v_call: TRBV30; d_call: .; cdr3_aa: CAWSVLGNTIYF; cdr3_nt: TGTGCCTGGAGTGTACTTGGAAACACCATATATTTT
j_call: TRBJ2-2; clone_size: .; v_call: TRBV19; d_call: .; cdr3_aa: CASSIVLGGELFF; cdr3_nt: TGTGCCAGTAGTATCGTCCTTGGCGGGGAGCTGTTTTTT
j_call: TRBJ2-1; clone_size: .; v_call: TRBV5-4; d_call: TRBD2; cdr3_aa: CASSLEASGPNNEQFF; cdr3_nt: TGTGCCAGCAGCTTGGAAGCTAGCGGGCCTAACAATGAGCAGTTCTTC
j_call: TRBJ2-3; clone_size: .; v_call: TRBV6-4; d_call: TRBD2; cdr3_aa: CASSYSGQSTDTQYF; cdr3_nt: TGTGCCAGCAGCTATAGCGGGCAGAGCACAGATACGCAGTATTTT
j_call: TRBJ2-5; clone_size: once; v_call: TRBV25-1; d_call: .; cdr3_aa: CASIPTRPGVWETQYF; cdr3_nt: TGTGCCAGCATCCCTACACGTCCGGGGGTGTGGGAGACCCAGTACTTC
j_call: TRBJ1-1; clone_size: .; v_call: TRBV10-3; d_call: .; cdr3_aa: CAIGQPNTEAFF; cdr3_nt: TGTGCCATCGGACAGCCGAACACTGAAGCTTTCTTT
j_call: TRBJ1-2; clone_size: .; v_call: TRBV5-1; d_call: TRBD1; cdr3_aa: CASSLPGQGPIYGYTF; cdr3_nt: TGCGCCAGCAGCCTTCCGGGACAGGGGCCCATCTATGGCTACACCTTC
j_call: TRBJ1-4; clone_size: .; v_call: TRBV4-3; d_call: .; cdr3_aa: CASSQEWGGGFEKLFF; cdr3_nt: TGCGCCAGCAGCCAAGAGTGGGGCGGGGGGTTTGAAAAACTGTTTTTT
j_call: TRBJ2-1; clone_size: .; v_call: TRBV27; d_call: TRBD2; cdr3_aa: CATNRGVYNEQFF; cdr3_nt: TGTGCCACCAACCGGGGGGTATACAATGAGCAGTTCTTC
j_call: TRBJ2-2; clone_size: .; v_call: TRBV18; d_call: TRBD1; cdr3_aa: CATSAVGQSTGELFF; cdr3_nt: TGTGCCACCTCGGCTGTGGGACAGAGCACCGGGGAGCTGTTTTTT
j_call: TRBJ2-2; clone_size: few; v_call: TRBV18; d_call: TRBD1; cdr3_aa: CASSTGTGGNTGELFF; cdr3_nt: TGTGCCAGCTCGACTGGGACAGGGGGGAACACCGGGGAGCTGTTTTTT
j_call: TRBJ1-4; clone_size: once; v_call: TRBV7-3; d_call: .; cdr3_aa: CASSPHVSGRGEKLFF; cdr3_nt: TGTGCCAGCAGCCCTCATGTTTCAGGGAGGGGTGAAAAACTGTTTTTT
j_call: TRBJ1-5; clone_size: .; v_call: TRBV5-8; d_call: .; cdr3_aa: CASSPTDYKPQHF; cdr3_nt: TGTGCCAGCAGCCCGACAGATTACAAGCCCCAGCATTTT
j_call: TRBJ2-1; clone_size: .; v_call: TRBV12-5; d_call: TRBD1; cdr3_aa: CASGSTGAPYNEQFF; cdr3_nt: TGTGCTAGTGGTTCAACAGGGGCACCCTACAATGAGCAGTTCTTC
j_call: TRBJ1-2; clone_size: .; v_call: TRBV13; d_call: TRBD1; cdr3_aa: CASRQRQGGNYGYTF; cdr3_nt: TGTGCCAGCAGACAACGACAGGGAGGAAACTATGGCTACACCTTC
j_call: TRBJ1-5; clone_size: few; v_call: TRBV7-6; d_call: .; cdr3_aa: CASSVGYNQPQHF; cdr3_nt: TGTGCCAGCAGTGTGGGCTACAATCAGCCCCAGCATTTT